This TCR beta chain was sequenced in a study of blood T cell repertoires in COVID-19. The CDR3 covers 13 residues. Trimming removed 4 bases from V and 5 bases from J, with 8 bases in between. CDR1 is KGHSH and CDR2 is LQKENI in the germline V gene. The assay was immunoSEQ multiplex PCR, and TCRdb's table has in-frame clones only and misses some. The sample has 95,000 to 150,000 clones, 85% to 90% seen once; the top ten hold about 11%. The J gene is TRBJ1-4, the V gene TRBV18; the D gene is possibly TRBD1 (6 bases). The sequencing input was peripheral blood. The receptor's source is an elderly man with acute or convalescent COVID-19. The CDR3 loop reads CASSLDRNEKLFF. CDR3 nucleotide sequence: TGTGCCAGCTCACTCGACAGGAATGAAAAACTGTTTTTT.